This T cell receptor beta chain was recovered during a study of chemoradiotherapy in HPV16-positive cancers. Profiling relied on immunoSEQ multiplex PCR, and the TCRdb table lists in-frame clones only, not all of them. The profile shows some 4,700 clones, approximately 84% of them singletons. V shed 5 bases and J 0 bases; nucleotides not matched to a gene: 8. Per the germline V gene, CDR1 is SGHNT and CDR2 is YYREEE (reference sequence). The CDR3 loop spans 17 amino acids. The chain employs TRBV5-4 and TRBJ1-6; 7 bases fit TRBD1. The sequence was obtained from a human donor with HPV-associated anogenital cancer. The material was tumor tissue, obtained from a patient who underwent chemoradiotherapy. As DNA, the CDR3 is TGTGCCAGCAGAAGAGGGGGCGGAAGCTCCTATAATTCACCCCTCCACTTT. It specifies CASRRGGGSSYNSPLHF.